These T cell receptor beta chains were read from a single sample in a study of PD-L1 blockade in urothelial cancer. Clones were sequenced by immunoSEQ multiplex PCR, and TCRdb holds only the in-frame ones, with some missing. Of fewer than 60,000 clones listed, around 84% are singletons. Source: PBMCs, taken around atezolizumab (anti-PD-L1) treatment. These receptor sequences come from a man aged 70-80 years with urothelial cancer. The conserved cysteine and the conserved F or W are not part of the CDR3 here.

j_gene	v_gene	CDR3aa
TRBJ2-1	TRBV7-9	ASSSGSGLAGGGEQF
TRBJ2-6	TRBV5-1	ASSPGGTASSGANVLT
TRBJ2-5	TRBV7-2	ASVAVPPETQY
TRBJ1-1	TRBV5-5	ASSPRMGSTEAF
TRBJ1-1	TRBV2	ASSDDKNTEAF
TRBJ2-3	TRBV7-3	ASSLGQGRTDTQY
TRBJ1-1	TRBV29-1	SVGQGRAGAF
TRBJ1-5	TRBV2	ASLGDRGGPQH
TRBJ2-1	TRBV4-1	ASSPAGGGGHNEQF
TRBJ1-2	TRBV11-1	ASRPTMWDRGIGYT
TRBJ1-2	TRBV6-1	ASSEEPGTGHYGYT
TRBJ1-2	TRBV10-3	AISESGTANYGYT
TRBJ2-6	TRBV5-4	ASSLNRQGSGANVLT
TRBJ2-4	TRBV7-9	ASSLDRVSTKNIQY